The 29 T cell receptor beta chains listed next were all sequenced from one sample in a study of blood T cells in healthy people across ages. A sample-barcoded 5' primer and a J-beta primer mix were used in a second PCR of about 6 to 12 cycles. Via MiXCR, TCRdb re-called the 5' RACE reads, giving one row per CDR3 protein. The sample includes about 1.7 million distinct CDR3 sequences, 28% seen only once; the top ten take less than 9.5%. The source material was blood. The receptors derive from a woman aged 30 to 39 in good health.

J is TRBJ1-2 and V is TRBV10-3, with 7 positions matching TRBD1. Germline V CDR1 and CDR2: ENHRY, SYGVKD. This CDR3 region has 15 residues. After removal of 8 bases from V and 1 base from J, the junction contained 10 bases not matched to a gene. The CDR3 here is CAIRPDRVYNYGYTF. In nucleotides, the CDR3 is TGTGCCATCCGACCTGACAGGGTATATAACTATGGCTACACCTTC.

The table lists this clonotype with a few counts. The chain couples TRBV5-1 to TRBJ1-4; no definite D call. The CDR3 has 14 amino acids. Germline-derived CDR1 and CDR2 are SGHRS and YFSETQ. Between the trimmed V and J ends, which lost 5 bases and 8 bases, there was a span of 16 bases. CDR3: CASSPVRVSEKLFF. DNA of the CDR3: TGCGCCAGCAGTCCCGTGCGAGTAAGCGAAAAACTGTTTTTT.

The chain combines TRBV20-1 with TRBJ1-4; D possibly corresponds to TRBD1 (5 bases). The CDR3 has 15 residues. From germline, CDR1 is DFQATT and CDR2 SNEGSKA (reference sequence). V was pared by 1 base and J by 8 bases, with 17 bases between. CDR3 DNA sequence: TGCAGTGCTAGAGTTTCGGGGCTCCCGGGGGAAAAACTGTTTTTT. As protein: CSARVSGLPGEKLFF.

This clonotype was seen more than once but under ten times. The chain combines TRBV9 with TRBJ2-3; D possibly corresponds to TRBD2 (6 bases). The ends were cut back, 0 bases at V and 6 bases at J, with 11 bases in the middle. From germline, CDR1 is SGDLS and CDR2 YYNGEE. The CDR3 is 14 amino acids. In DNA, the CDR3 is TGTGCCAGCAGCGTAGATTGGGGGAGGGATACGCAGTATTTT. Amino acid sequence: CASSVDWGRDTQYF.

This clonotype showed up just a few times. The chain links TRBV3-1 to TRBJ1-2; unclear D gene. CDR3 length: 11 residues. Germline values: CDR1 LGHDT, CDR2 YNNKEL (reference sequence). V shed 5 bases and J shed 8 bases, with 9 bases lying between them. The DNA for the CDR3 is TGTGCCAGCAGCTATAATTCCGGCTACACCTTC. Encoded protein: CASSYNSGYTF. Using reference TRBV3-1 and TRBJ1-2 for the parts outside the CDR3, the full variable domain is DTAVSQTPKYLVTQMGNDKSIKCEQNLGHDTMYWYKQDSKKFLKIMFSYNNKELIINETVPNRFSPKSPDKAHLNLHINSLELGDSAVYFCASSYNSGYTFGSGTRLTVV.

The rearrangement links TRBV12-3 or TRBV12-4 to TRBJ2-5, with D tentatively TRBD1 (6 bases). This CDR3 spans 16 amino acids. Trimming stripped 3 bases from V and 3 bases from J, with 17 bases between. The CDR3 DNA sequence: TGTGCCAGCAGTTTGGGGACAACGGGCCAAAAAGAGACCCAGTACTTC. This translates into CASSLGTTGQKETQYF.

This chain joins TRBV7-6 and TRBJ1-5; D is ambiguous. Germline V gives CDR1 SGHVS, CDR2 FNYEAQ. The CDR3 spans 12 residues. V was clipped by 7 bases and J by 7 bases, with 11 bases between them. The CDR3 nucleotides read TGTGCCAGCAACTCAGGTGGGCAGCCCCAGCATTTT. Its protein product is CASNSGGQPQHF.

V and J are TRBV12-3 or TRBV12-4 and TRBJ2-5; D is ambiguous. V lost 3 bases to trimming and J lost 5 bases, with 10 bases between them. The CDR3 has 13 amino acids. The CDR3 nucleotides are TGTGCCAGCAGTTTTGACCTTCGGGAGACCCAGTACTTC. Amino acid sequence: CASSFDLRETQYF.

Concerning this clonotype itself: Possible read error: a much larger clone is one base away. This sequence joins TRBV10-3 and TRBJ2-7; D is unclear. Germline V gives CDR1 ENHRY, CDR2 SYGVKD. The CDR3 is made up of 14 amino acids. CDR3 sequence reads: CTISESANVHEQYF. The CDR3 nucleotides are TGTACCATCAGTGAGTCTGCAAACGTCCACGAGCAGTACTTC.

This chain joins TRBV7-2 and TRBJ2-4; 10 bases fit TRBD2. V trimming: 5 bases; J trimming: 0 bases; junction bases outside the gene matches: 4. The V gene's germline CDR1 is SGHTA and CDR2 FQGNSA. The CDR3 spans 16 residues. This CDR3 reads CASSLGLASAKNIQYF. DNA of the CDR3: TGTGCCAGCAGCCTGGGACTAGCGTCAGCCAAAAACATTCAGTACTTC.

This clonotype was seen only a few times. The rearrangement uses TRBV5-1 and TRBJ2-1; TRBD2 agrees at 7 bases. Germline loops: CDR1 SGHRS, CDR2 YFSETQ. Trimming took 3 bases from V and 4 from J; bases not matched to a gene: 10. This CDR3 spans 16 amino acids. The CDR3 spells CASSSSGGILYNEQFF. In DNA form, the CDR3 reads TGCGCCAGCAGCTCGTCGGGGGGAATTCTTTACAATGAGCAGTTCTTC.

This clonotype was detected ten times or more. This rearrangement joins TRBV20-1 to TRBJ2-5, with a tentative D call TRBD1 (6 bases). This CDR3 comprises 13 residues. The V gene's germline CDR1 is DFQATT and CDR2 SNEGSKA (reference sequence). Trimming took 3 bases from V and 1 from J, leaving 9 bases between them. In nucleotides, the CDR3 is TGCAGTGCTAGCATGGGGGCCCAAGAGACCCAGTACTTC. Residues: CSASMGAQETQYF.

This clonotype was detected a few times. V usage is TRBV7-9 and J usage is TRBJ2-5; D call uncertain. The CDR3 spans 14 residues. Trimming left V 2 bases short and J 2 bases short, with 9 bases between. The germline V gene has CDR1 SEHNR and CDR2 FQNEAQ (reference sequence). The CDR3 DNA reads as TGTGCCAGCAGCTTATACCCGACTCAAGAGACCCAGTACTTC. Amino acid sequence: CASSLYPTQETQYF.

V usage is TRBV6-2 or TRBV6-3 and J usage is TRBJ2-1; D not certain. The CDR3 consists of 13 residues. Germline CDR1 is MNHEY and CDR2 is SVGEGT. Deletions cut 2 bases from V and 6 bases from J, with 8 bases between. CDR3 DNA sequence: TGTGCCAGCAGTTACCCCCTCGCCAATGAGCAGTTCTTC. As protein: CASSYPLANEQFF.

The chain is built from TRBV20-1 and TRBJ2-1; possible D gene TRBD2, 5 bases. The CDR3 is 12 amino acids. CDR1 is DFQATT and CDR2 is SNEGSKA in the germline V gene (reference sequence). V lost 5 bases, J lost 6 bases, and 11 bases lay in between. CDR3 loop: CSAPGVSNEQFF. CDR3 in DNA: TGCAGTGCTCCCGGGGTCTCCAATGAGCAGTTCTTC.

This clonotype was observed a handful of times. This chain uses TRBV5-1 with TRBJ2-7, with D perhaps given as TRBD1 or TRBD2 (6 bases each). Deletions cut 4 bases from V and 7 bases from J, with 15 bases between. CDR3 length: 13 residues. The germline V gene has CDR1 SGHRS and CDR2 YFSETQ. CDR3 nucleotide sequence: TGCGCCAGCAGCCAGGGGCTAGCGAGAGAGCAGTACTTC. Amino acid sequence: CASSQGLAREQYF.

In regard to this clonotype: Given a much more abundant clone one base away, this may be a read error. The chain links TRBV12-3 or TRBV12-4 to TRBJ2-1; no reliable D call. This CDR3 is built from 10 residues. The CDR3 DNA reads TGTGCCAGCAGTTTAGACATGCAGGTCTTC. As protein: CASSLDMQVF.

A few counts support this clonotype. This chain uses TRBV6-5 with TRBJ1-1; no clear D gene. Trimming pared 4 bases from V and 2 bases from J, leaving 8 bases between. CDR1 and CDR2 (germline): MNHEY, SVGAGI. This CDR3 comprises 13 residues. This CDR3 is CASSFSFNTEAFF. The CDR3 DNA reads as TGTGCCAGCAGTTTTTCCTTTAACACTGAAGCTTTCTTT.

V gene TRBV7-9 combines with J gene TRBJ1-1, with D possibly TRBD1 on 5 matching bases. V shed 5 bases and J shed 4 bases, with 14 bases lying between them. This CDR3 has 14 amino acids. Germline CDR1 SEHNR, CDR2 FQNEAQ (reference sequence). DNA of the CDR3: TGTGCCAGCAGCGCGGACACAGCGACCACTGAAGCTTTCTTT. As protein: CASSADTATTEAFF.

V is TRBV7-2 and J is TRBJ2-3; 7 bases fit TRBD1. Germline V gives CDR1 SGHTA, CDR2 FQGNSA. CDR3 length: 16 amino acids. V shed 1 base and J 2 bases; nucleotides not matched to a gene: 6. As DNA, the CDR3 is TGTGCCAGCAGCTTAGGGGCAGGGGGAGACACAGATACGCAGTATTTT. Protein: CASSLGAGGDTDTQYF. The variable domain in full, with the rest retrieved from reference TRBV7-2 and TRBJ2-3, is GAGVSQSPSNKVTEKGKDVELRCDPISGHTALYWYRQSLGQGLEFLIYFQGNSAPDKSGLPSDRFSAERTGGSVSTLTIQRTQQEDSAVYLCASSLGAGGDTDTQYFGPGTRLTVL.

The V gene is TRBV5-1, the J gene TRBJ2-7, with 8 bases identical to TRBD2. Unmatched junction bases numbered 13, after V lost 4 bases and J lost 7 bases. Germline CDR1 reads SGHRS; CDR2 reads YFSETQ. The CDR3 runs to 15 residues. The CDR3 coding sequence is TGCGCCAGCAGCGCATCGAAGAGCGGGACTAGGGAGCAGTACTTC. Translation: CASSASKSGTREQYF. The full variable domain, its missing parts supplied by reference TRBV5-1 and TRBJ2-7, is KAGVTQTPRYLIKTRGQQVTLSCSPISGHRSVSWYQQTPGQGLQFLFEYFSETQRNKGNFPGRFSGRQFSNSRSEMNVSTLELGDSALYLCASSASKSGTREQYFGPGTRLTVT.

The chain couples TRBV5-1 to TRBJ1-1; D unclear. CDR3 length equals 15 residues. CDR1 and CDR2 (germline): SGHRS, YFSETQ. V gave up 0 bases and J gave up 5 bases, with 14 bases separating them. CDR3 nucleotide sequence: TGCGCCAGCAGCTTGGCCGACCCGACTAGGACTGAAGCTTTCTTT. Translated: CASSLADPTRTEAFF.

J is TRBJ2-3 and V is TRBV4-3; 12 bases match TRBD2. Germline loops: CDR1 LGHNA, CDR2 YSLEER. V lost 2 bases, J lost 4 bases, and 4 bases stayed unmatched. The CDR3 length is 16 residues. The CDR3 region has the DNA TGCGCCAGCAGCCAACTGACTAGCGGGAGTCCAGATACGCAGTATTTT. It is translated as CASSQLTSGSPDTQYF.

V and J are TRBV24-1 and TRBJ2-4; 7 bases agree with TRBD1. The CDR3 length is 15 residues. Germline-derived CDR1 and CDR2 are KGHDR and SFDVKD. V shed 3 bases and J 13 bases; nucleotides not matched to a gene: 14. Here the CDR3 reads CATSDQPRQGTTQYF. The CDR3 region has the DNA TGTGCCACCAGTGATCAACCGAGACAGGGAACAACCCAGTACTTC.

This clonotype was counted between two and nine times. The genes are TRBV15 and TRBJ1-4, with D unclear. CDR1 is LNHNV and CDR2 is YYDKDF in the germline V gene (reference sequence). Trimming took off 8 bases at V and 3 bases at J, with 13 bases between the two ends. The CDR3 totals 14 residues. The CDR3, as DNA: TGTGCCACCGGCGAAGGGAAGGCTAATGAAAAACTGTTTTTT. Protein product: CATGEGKANEKLFF.

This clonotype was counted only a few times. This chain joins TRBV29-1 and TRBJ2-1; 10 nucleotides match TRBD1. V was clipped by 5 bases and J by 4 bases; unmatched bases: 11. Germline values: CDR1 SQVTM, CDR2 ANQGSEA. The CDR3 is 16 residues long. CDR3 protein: CSVPLGSGQGYNEQFF. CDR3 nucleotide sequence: TGCAGCGTTCCATTGGGCTCGGGACAGGGGTACAATGAGCAGTTCTTC.

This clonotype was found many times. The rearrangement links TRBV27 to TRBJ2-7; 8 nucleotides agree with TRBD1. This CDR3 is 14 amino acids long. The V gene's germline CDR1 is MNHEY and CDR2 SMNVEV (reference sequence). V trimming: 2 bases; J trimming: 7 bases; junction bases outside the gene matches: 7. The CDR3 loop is CASSLTPTGEEQYF. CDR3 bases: TGTGCCAGCAGTTTAACCCCGACAGGGGAAGAGCAGTACTTC.

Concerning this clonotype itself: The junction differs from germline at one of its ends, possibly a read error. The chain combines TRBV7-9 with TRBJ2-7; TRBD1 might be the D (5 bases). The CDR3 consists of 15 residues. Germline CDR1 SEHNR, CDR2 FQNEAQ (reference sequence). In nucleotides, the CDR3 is TGTGTCAGCAGCTTAGTGGTAGGGGAACACTACGAGCAGTACTTC. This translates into CVSSLVVGEHYEQYF.

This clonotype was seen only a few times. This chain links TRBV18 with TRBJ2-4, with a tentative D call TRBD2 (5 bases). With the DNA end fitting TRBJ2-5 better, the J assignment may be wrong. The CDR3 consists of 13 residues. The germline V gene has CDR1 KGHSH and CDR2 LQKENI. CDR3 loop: CASSQQRDETQYF. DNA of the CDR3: TGTGCCAGCTCGCAACAGAGGGATGAGACCCAGTACTTC.